A selection of T cell receptor beta chains follows, all from one sample in a study of blood T cells in healthy people across ages. MiXCR, run by TCRdb on the 5' RACE reads, gives a single entry per CDR3 protein. This table holds approximately 1.5 million distinct CDR3 sequences, roughly two fifths found once. Sequencing input: blood. Source of these receptors: a woman aged 18-29 years in good health. The CDR3 runs from the conserved cysteine through the conserved F or W. The D gene is left open where the match is weak. Not all rows give a size; the values are once, few, many and, for expanded clones, a class.

14	TRBJ2-5	TRBV6-5	TRBD2	NA	CASSYSLAGETQYF	TGTGCCAGCAGTTACTCCCTAGCGGGAGAGACCCAGTACTTC
14	TRBJ1-5	TRBV12-3/TRBV12-4	NA	few	CASSLTSRVQPQHF	TGTGCCAGCAGTTTAACGTCTAGGGTTCAGCCCCAGCATTTT
15	TRBJ2-7	TRBV20-1	TRBD2	many	CSARPAASGGYEQYF	TGCAGTGCTAGACCGGCGGCTAGCGGGGGATACGAGCAGTACTTC
14	TRBJ2-7	TRBV7-2	NA	few	CARQQYSYAYEQYF	TGTGCCAGACAACAGTACTCGTACGCCTACGAGCAGTACTTC
19	TRBJ1-1	TRBV2	NA	few	CASSEEGRGLPKGLAEAFF	TGTGCCAGCAGTGAAGAGGGGAGGGGGTTGCCCAAAGGGTTGGCTGAAGCTTTCTTT
11	TRBJ2-5	TRBV2	NA	NA	CASRVLETQYF	TGTGCCAGCAGGGTCCTTGAGACCCAGTACTTC
15	TRBJ1-6	TRBV20-1	NA	few	CSAREEGTLNSPLHF	TGCAGTGCTAGAGAAGAGGGGACGTTAAATTCACCCCTCCACTTT
16	TRBJ1-3	TRBV20-1	TRBD1	NA	CSARPGQGVVGNTIYF	TGCAGTGCTAGACCAGGACAGGGGGTCGTTGGAAACACCATATATTTT
16	TRBJ1-1	TRBV30	NA	NA	CAWSVLTGQMNTEAFF	TGTGCCTGGAGTGTACTAACAGGCCAGATGAACACTGAAGCTTTCTTT
13	TRBJ1-2	TRBV10-3	NA	NA	CAISHGRGDGYTF	TGTGCCATCAGCCATGGGCGCGGCGATGGCTACACCTTC
13	TRBJ2-5	TRBV7-9	NA	NA	CASSWSGQETQYF	TGTGCCAGCAGCTGGAGCGGCCAAGAGACCCAGTACTTC
16	TRBJ2-1	TRBV5-1	NA	NA	CASSLGQDRSYDEQFF	TGCGCCAGCAGCTTGGGCCAGGACCGGTCCTACGATGAGCAGTTCTTC
14	TRBJ1-4	TRBV25-1	NA	NA	CASIADSAYEKLFF	TGTGCCAGCATTGCGGACAGTGCTTATGAAAAACTGTTTTTT
13	TRBJ2-1	TRBV19	NA	NA	CASSIWGPNEQFF	TGTGCCAGTAGTATCTGGGGTCCCAATGAGCAGTTCTTC
14	TRBJ2-7	TRBV20-1	TRBD2	NA	CSAEWREGRNEQYF	TGCAGTGCTGAATGGCGGGAGGGCCGTAACGAGCAGTACTTC
14	TRBJ2-3	TRBV7-2	NA	few	CASSSHLSTDTQYF	TGTGCCAGCAGCTCCCACCTTAGCACAGATACGCAGTATTTT
13	TRBJ2-1	TRBV25-1	TRBD1	NA	CASSRGHYNEQFF	TGTGCCAGCAGCAGGGGGCATTACAATGAGCAGTTCTTC
16	TRBJ1-5	TRBV15	TRBD1	NA	CATSREVGDRGQPQHF	TGTGCCACCAGCAGAGAAGTAGGGGACAGGGGTCAGCCCCAGCATTTT
18	TRBJ2-3	TRBV7-2	TRBD2	few	CASSFGYTSGALTDTQYF	TGTGCCAGCAGCTTCGGATACACTAGCGGGGCCCTCACAGATACGCAGTATTTT
15	TRBJ2-7	TRBV7-9	TRBD1	NA	CASSWGQGRRLEQYF	TGTGCCAGCAGCTGGGGACAGGGCCGCAGACTTGAGCAGTACTTC
16	TRBJ2-2	TRBV7-2	NA	NA	CASSPSWVANTGELFF	TGTGCCAGCAGCCCTTCGTGGGTGGCGAACACCGGGGAGCTGTTTTTT
13	TRBJ2-5	TRBV5-6	NA	once	CASSWQIQETQYF	TGTGCCAGCAGTTGGCAAATCCAAGAGACCCAGTACTTC
15	TRBJ2-5	TRBV7-8	TRBD2	NA	CASSHWTSGEETQYF	TGTGCCAGCAGCCACTGGACTAGCGGGGAAGAGACCCAGTACTTC
13	TRBJ2-1	TRBV7-7	NA	many	CASSLNRDNEQFF	TGTGCTAGCAGCTTAAACAGGGACAATGAGCAGTTCTTC
14	TRBJ2-3	TRBV6-1	NA	many	CASSVTWTPDTQYF	TGTGCCAGCAGTGTTACCTGGACACCAGATACGCAGTATTTT
16	TRBJ2-1	TRBV4-3	TRBD2	NA	CASSSRGGTSYNEQFF	TGCGCCAGCAGCTCCCGGGGGGGAACCTCCTACAATGAGCAGTTCTTC
11	TRBJ2-5	TRBV27	NA	NA	CASSRNGEQYF	TGTGCCAGCAGTCGAAATGGGGAACAGTACTTC
15	TRBJ2-3	TRBV15	TRBD2	NA	CAASRDGTSGDTQYF	TGTGCCGCCAGCAGGGACGGGACTAGCGGGGATACGCAGTATTTT
14	TRBJ1-2	TRBV7-2	NA	NA	CASSLAARGYGYTF	TGTGCCAGCAGCTTAGCGGCACGAGGCTATGGCTACACCTTC
16	TRBJ2-2	TRBV15	TRBD2	NA	CATSRVGGANTGELFF	TGTGCCACCAGCAGAGTTGGGGGGGCGAACACCGGGGAGCTGTTTTTT
16	TRBJ2-5	TRBV3-1	TRBD1	NA	CASSQDGTGRIETQYF	TGTGCCAGCAGCCAAGATGGGACAGGGAGAATAGAGACCCAGTACTTC
16	TRBJ2-1	TRBV24-1	TRBD2	NA	CATSDRLAGEYNEQFF	TGTGCCACCAGTGACCGACTAGCGGGAGAGTACAATGAGCAGTTCTTC
13	TRBJ1-2	TRBV20-1	TRBD1	NA	CSARAWDSYGYTF	TGCAGTGCTAGAGCATGGGACAGCTATGGCTACACCTTC
15	TRBJ1-5	TRBV6-2/TRBV6-3	NA	NA	CASSYRQGGSQPQHF	TGTGCCAGCAGTTACCGGCAGGGTGGATCTCAGCCCCAGCATTTT
14	TRBJ2-1	TRBV9	NA	once	CASSVVPENNERFF	TGTGCCAGCAGCGTAGTACCGGAGAACAATGAGCGGTTCTTC
19	TRBJ2-7	TRBV21-1	NA	NA	CASSKGGAQKGDRFYEQYF	TGTGCCAGCAGCAAAGGTGGGGCACAAAAGGGGGACAGGTTTTACGAGCAGTACTTC
14	TRBJ2-7	TRBV7-9	TRBD1	few	CASSPGTGFNEQYF	TGTGCCAGCAGCCCAGGGACAGGTTTTAATGAGCAGTACTTC
14	TRBJ2-7	TRBV10-3	TRBD2	many	CAISGLAGAYEQYF	TGTGCCATCAGTGGACTAGCGGGAGCCTACGAGCAGTACTTC
13	TRBJ1-5	TRBV7-9	NA	many	CASSLGGDQPQHF	TGTGCCAGCAGTCTCGGGGGGGATCAGCCCCAGCATTTT
16	TRBJ2-3	TRBV7-2	NA	NA	CASSLVFGGPRDTQYF	TGTGCCAGCAGCTTAGTATTTGGGGGGCCCCGTGATACGCAGTATTTT
17	TRBJ2-3	TRBV6-5	TRBD1	NA	CASSYAGGTGGPDTQYF	TGTGCCAGCAGTTACGCCGGCGGGACAGGGGGCCCAGATACGCAGTATTTT
16	TRBJ2-3	TRBV15	TRBD2	NA	CATSRQREAVTDTQYF	TGTGCCACCAGCAGACAGCGGGAGGCCGTGACAGATACGCAGTATTTT
15	TRBJ2-3	TRBV7-2	NA	few	CASSLIAAGTDTQYF	TGTGCCAGCAGCTTAATAGCGGCCGGCACAGATACGCAGTATTTT
15	TRBJ1-2	TRBV7-2	NA	NA	CASSHNGNRRGGYTF	TGTGCCAGCAGCCACAACGGAAACCGCAGGGGTGGCTACACCTTC
12	TRBJ2-5	TRBV6-2/TRBV6-3	NA	NA	CASSHSPETQYF	TGTGCCAGCAGCCACTCGCCGGAGACCCAGTACTTC
15	TRBJ2-7	TRBV10-2	NA	NA	CASSEGISSYNEQYF	TGCGCCAGCAGTGAGGGGATTAGCTCCTACAATGAGCAGTACTTC
15	TRBJ2-3	TRBV9	TRBD1	few	CASSDLQGVTDTQYF	TGTGCCAGCAGCGACTTGCAGGGGGTCACAGATACGCAGTATTTT
16	TRBJ2-5	TRBV7-7	NA	few	CASSLFSSVNSETQYF	TGTGCTAGCAGCTTATTCTCTTCGGTGAATTCGGAGACCCAGTACTTC
15	TRBJ1-5	TRBV4-3	NA	NA	CASSQDPGGGQPQHF	TGCGCCAGCAGCCAAGATCCCGGGGGCGGTCAGCCCCAGCATTTT
15	TRBJ2-7	TRBV7-2	TRBD1	few	CASSLAGTGVYEQYF	TGTGCCAGCAGCTTAGCGGGGACAGGAGTCTACGAGCAGTACTTC
17	TRBJ2-1	TRBV9	NA	many	CASSVTLVMAGSNEQFF	TGTGCCAGCAGCGTTACCCTGGTTATGGCCGGCTCCAATGAGCAGTTCTTC
14	TRBJ2-3	TRBV12-3/TRBV12-4	TRBD2	NA	CASSDSGSVDTQYF	TGTGCCAGCAGTGATAGCGGGAGTGTAGATACGCAGTATTTT
13	TRBJ2-1	TRBV10-3	TRBD1	NA	CATKQGAYNEQFF	TGTGCCACCAAACAGGGGGCCTACAATGAGCAGTTCTTC
14	TRBJ1-2	TRBV12-3/TRBV12-4	NA	once	CASSFGARYGGYTF	TGTGCCAGCAGTTTCGGGGCGCGTTATGGCGGCTACACCTTC
14	TRBJ1-1	TRBV29-1	NA	NA	CSVVYGGRDTEAFF	TGCAGCGTAGTTTACGGGGGAAGGGACACTGAAGCTTTCTTT
12	TRBJ1-2	TRBV12-3/TRBV12-4	NA	NA	CASRFGSGTYTF	TGTGCCAGCAGGTTTGGATCGGGGACCTACACCTTC